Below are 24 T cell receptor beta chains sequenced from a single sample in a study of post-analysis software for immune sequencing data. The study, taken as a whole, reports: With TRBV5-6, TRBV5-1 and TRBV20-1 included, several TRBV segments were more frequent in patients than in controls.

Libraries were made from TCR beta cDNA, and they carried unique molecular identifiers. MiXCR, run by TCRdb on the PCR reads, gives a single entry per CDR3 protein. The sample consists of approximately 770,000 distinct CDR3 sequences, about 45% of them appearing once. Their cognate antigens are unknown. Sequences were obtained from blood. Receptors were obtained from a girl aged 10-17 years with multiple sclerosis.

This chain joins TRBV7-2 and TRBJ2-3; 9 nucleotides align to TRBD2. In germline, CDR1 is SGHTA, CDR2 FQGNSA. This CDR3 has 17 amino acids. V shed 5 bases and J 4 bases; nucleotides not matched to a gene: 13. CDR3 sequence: CASSPNWGGRVPDTQYF. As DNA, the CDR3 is TGTGCCAGCAGCCCCAATTGGGGCGGGAGGGTCCCAGATACGCAGTATTTT.

CDR3 residues: CSASLAGGPSDTQYF. CDR3 DNA: TGCAGTGCTAGTCTAGCGGGAGGGCCCTCAGATACGCAGTATTTT. The V call is TRBV20-1, the J call TRBJ2-3; 12 bases line up with TRBD2. In germline, CDR1 is DFQATT, CDR2 SNEGSKA (reference sequence). This CDR3 has 15 residues. Unmatched junction bases numbered 5, after V lost 3 bases and J lost 4 bases.

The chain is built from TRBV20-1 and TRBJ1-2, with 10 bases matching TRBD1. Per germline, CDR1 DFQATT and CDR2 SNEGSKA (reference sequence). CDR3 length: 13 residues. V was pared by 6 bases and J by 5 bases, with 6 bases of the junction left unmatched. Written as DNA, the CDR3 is TGCAGTGCAGCCGACAGGGGGCTTTATGGCTACACCTTC. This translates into CSAADRGLYGYTF.

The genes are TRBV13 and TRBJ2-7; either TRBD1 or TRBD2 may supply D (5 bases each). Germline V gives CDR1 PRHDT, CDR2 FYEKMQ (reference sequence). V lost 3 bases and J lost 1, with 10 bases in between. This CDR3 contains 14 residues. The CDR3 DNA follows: TGTGCCAGCAGCTTCCGGGACCTATCCTACGAGCAGTACTTC. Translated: CASSFRDLSYEQYF.

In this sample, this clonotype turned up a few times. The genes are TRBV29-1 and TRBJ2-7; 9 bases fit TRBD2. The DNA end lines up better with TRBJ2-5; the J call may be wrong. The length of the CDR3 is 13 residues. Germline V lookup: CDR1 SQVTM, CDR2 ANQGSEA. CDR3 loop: CSVDSGRVETQYF. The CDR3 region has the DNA TGCAGCGTTGATAGCGGGAGAGTGGAGACCCAGTACTTC.

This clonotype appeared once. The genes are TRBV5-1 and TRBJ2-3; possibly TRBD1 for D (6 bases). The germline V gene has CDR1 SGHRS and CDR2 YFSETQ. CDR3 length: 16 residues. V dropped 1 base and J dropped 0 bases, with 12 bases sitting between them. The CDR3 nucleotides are TGCGCCAGCAGCTTGATGGGGGCACTAAGCACAGATACGCAGTATTTT. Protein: CASSLMGALSTDTQYF.

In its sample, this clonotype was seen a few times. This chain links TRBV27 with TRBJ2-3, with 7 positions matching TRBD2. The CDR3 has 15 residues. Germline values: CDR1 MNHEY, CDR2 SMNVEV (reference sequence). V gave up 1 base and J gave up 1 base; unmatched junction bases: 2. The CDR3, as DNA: TGTGCCAGCAGTTTATGGACTAGTCGCACAGATACGCAGTATTTT. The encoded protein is CASSLWTSRTDTQYF.

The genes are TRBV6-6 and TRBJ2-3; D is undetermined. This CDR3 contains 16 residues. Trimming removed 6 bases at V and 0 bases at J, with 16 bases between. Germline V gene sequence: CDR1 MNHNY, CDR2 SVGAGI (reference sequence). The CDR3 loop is CASSPEGAASTDTQYF. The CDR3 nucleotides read TGTGCCAGCAGCCCCGAAGGCGCGGCTAGCACAGATACGCAGTATTTT.

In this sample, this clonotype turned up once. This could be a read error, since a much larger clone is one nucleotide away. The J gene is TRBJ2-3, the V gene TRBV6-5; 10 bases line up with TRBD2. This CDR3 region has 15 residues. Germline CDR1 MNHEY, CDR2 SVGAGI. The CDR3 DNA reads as TGTGCCAGCAGTTACACTAGCGGGGACACAGATACGCTGTATTTT. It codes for CASSYTSGDTDTLYF.

The CDR3 is CASSWAGGLGGQPQHF. The DNA for the CDR3 is TGTGCCAGCAGTTGGGCAGGGGGCCTTGGGGGTCAGCCCCAGCATTTT. The rearrangement uses TRBV12-3 or TRBV12-4 and TRBJ1-5, with 8 bases lining up with TRBD1. This CDR3 has 16 amino acids. The ends lost 4 bases at V and 6 bases at J; junction bases unmatched: 11.

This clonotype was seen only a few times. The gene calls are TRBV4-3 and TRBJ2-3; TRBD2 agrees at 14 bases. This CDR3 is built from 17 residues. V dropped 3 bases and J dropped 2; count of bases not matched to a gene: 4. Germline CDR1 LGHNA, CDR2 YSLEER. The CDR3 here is CASSQGLAGVNTDTQYF. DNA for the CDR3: TGCGCCAGCAGCCAGGGACTAGCGGGAGTTAACACAGATACGCAGTATTTT.

The DNA of the CDR3 is TGTGCCAGCAGCGGGAATGGGGAGACCCAGTACTTC. Its protein product is CASSGNGETQYF. The genes are TRBV6-5 and TRBJ2-5; tentatively, D is TRBD2 (5 bases). Between the trimmed V and J ends, which lost 6 bases and 5 bases, there was a span of 10 bases. Germline CDR1 and CDR2: MNHEY and SVGAGI. The CDR3 contains 12 residues.

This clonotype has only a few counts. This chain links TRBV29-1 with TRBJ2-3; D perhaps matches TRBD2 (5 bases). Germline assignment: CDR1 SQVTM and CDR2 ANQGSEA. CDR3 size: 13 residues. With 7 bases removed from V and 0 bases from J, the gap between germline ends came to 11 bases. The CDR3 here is CSESGISTDTQYF. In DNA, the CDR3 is TGCAGCGAATCCGGGATCAGCACAGATACGCAGTATTTT.

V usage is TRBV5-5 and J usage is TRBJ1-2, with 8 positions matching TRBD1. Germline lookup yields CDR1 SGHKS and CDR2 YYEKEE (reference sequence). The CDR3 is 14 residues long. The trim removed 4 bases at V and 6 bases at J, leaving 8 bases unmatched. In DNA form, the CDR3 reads TGTGCCAGCAGCCCCGGACAGGGAGGGAATGGCTACACCTTC. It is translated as CASSPGQGGNGYTF.

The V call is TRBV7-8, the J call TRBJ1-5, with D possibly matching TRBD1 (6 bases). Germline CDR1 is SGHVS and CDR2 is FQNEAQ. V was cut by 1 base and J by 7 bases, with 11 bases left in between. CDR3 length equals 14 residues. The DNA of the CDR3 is TGTGCCAGCAGCTTAGAGGACAGTTCCCAGCCCCAGCATTTT. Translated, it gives CASSLEDSSQPQHF.

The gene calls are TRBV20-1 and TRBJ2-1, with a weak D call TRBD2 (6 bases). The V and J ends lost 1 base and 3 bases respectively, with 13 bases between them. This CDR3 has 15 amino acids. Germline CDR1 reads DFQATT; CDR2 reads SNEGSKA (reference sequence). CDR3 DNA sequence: TGCAGTGCTAGAGGGTCTAGCGCGATCTACAATGAGCAGTTCTTC. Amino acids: CSARGSSAIYNEQFF.

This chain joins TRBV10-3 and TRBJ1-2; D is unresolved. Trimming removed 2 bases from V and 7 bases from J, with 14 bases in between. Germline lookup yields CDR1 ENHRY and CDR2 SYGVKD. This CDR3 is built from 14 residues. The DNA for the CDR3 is TGTGCCATCAGTGAGCTTGGCAGAGTCAGTGGCTACACCTTC. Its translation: CAISELGRVSGYTF.

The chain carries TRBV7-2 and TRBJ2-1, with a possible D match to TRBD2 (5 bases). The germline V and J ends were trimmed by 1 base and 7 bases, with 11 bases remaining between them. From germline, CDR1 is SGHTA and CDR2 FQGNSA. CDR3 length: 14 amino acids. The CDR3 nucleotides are TGTGCCAGCAGCTTAGGAGGGTTTGGTAATGAGCAGTTCTTC. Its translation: CASSLGGFGNEQFF.

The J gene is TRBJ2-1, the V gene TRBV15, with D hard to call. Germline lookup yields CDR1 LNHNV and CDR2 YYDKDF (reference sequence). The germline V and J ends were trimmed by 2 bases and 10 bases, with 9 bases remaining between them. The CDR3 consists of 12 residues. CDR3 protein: CATSRHTLEQFF. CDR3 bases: TGTGCCACCAGCAGACATACCTTGGAGCAGTTCTTC.

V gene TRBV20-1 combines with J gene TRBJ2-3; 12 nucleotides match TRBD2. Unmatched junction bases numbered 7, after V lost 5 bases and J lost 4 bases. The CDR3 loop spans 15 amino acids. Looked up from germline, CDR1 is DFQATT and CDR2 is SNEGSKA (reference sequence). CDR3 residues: CSAGQTSGRADTQYF. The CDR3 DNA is TGCAGTGCTGGACAGACTAGCGGGAGAGCAGATACGCAGTATTTT.

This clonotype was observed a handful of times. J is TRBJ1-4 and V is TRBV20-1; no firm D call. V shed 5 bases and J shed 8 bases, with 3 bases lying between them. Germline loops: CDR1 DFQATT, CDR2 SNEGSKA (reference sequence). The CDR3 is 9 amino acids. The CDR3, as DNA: TGCAGTGCTCCAGAAAAACTGTTTTTT. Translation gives CSAPEKLFF.

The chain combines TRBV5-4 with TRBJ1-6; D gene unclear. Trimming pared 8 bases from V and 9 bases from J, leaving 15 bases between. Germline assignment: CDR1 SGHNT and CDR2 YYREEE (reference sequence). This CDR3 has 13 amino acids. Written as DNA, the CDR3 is TGTGCCAGTGCCTGGGAGGAAAGTTCACCCCTCCACTTT. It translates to CASAWEESSPLHF.

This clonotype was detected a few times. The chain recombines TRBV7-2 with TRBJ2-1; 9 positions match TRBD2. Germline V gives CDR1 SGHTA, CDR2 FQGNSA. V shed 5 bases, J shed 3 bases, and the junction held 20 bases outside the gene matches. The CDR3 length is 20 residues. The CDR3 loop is CASSPNQSWGLAQIYNEQFF. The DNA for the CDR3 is TGTGCCAGCAGCCCCAATCAGAGCTGGGGACTAGCACAGATCTACAATGAGCAGTTCTTC.

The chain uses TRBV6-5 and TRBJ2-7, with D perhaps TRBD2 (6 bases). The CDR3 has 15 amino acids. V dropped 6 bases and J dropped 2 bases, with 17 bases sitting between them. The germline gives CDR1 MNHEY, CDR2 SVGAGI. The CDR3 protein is CASSSGGPGPYEQYF. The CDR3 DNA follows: TGTGCCAGCAGCTCCGGAGGGCCGGGACCCTACGAGCAGTACTTC.